A single sample gave rise to the 25 T cell receptor beta chains below, sequenced in a study of blood T cell repertoires in COVID-19. The data were produced by immunoSEQ multiplex PCR, yet TCRdb's version contains in-frame clones alone and is incomplete. The data show around 200,000 clones, about 88% seen once. Source material: PBMCs or T cells enriched from blood (not recorded which). The receptor set was obtained from a woman aged 18-29 years who had recovered from COVID-19.

The chain combines TRBV4-2 with TRBJ1-2; TRBD1 is a possible D gene (5 bases). Germline CDR1 LGHNA, CDR2 YNFKEQ. V dropped 0 bases and J dropped 2 bases, with 13 bases sitting between them. The CDR3 covers 16 residues. The CDR3 loop is CASSQDGGEANYGYTF. In nucleotides, the CDR3 is TGTGCCAGCAGCCAAGATGGAGGGGAGGCGAACTATGGCTACACCTTC.

The CDR3 reads CASSYSGDTRFF. The CDR3 region has the DNA TGTGCCAGCAGTTATAGCGGAGATACTCGGTTCTTC. This chain joins TRBV2 and TRBJ2-1; maybe TRBD2 (6 bases). CDR3 length equals 12 residues. Trimming cost V 5 bases and J 15 bases, with 17 bases left between them. Germline V gene sequence: CDR1 SNHLY, CDR2 FYNNEI.

This clone was recorded once. The chain couples TRBV19 to TRBJ2-3, with D tentatively TRBD1 (6 bases). Trimming pared 3 bases from V and 2 bases from J, leaving 9 bases between. This CDR3 spans 14 amino acids. Looked up from germline, CDR1 is LNHDA and CDR2 is SQIVND (reference sequence). The CDR3 reads CASSIGQLTDTQYF. The CDR3, as DNA: TGTGCCAGTAGTATCGGACAGCTCACAGATACGCAGTATTTT.

The rearrangement joins TRBV3-1 (or the pseudogene TRBV3-2) to TRBJ2-7; 10 nucleotides align to TRBD2. The J segment lost 2 bases and the V segment lost 3 bases, leaving 4 bases of the junction unmatched. The CDR3 spans 15 residues. CDR1 and CDR2 (germline): LGHDT, YNNKEL (reference sequence). The CDR3, as DNA: TGTGCCAGCAGCCAGACTAGCGGGCGAACCTACGAGCAGTACTTC. Its protein is CASSQTSGRTYEQYF.

Here the CDR3 DNA reads TGTGCCAGCAGTGCCGGGACTAGCGGGAGTCTGACAGATACGCAGTATTTT. Translation gives CASSAGTSGSLTDTQYF. The chain employs TRBV6-4 and TRBJ2-3; the match to TRBD2 covers 14 bases. After removal of 4 bases from V and 3 bases from J, the junction contained 6 bases not matched to a gene. This CDR3 has 17 amino acids. CDR1 MRHNA and CDR2 SNTAGT come from the germline V gene.

The chain combines TRBV5-1 with TRBJ2-1, with D unresolved. CDR1 SGHRS and CDR2 YFSETQ come from the germline V gene. The V and J ends lost 2 bases and 0 bases respectively, with 6 bases between them. This CDR3 spans 14 amino acids. CDR3 DNA: TGCGCCAGCAGCTTCTCTAGCTCCTACAATGAGCAGTTCTTC. This sequence encodes CASSFSSSYNEQFF.

The chain is built from TRBV6-5 and TRBJ2-7; perhaps TRBD2 as D (5 bases). CDR3 length: 15 amino acids. With 4 bases removed from V and 4 bases from J, the gap between germline ends came to 17 bases. Germline lookup yields CDR1 MNHEY and CDR2 SVGAGI. CDR3 region: CASSFRESHAYEQYF. DNA of the CDR3: TGTGCCAGCAGTTTTCGGGAATCGCACGCGTACGAGCAGTACTTC.

The rearrangement joins TRBV9 to TRBJ2-5; a weak D match, TRBD2 (6 bases). The germline V and J ends were trimmed by 1 base and 0 bases, with 10 bases remaining between them. The CDR3 runs 15 residues. Germline assignment: CDR1 SGDLS and CDR2 YYNGEE. The CDR3 spells CASSVLGGNQETQYF. Written as DNA, the CDR3 is TGTGCCAGCAGCGTACTGGGGGGAAACCAAGAGACCCAGTACTTC.

V usage is TRBV6-4 and J usage is TRBJ2-3; 11 bases are a match to TRBD2. The germline V gene encodes CDR1 MRHNA and CDR2 SNTAGT. J was trimmed by 6 bases and V by 4 bases; bases with no gene match: 3. The length of the CDR3 is 14 residues. The CDR3 sequence: CASSAGTSGDTQYF. The CDR3 DNA is TGTGCCAGCAGTGCGGGGACTAGCGGCGATACGCAGTATTTT.

The chain combines TRBV7-3 with TRBJ2-3, with D unclear. Germline V gene data show CDR1 as SGHTA and CDR2 as FQGTGA. CDR3 size: 13 residues. The germline V and J ends were trimmed by 2 bases and 2 bases, with 5 bases remaining between them. Written as DNA, the CDR3 is TGTGCCAGCAGCTTAGGCCACACAGATACGCAGTATTTT. Encoded protein: CASSLGHTDTQYF.

This clone was detected only a few times. The chain couples TRBV5-4 to TRBJ1-1; no firm D call. The ends were cut back, 0 bases at V and 3 bases at J, with 9 bases in the middle. Per the germline V gene, CDR1 is SGHNT and CDR2 is YYREEE (reference sequence). There are 14 residues in the CDR3. Here the CDR3 DNA reads TGTGCCAGCAGCTTGGAAACGGGGTACACTGAAGCTTTCTTT. This encodes CASSLETGYTEAFF.

The rearrangement joins TRBV30 to TRBJ1-1; TRBD1 matches at 8 bases. Germline V gene sequence: CDR1 GTSNPN, CDR2 SVGIG (reference sequence). The CDR3 spans 14 residues. V lost 4 bases and J lost 2; bases outside the gene matches: 6. CDR3 sequence reads: CAWTTTGANTEAFF. The CDR3 coding sequence is TGTGCCTGGACAACGACAGGGGCTAACACTGAAGCTTTCTTT.

The chain joins TRBV28 to TRBJ2-7; D remains unclear. V lost 3 bases and J lost 3, with 15 bases in between. This CDR3 is 15 amino acids long. Germline assignment: CDR1 MDHEN and CDR2 SYDVKM. The CDR3 DNA reads TGTGCCAGCAGTTTCTTGGTATCTAGAGGCTACGAGCAGTACTTC. This codes for CASSFLVSRGYEQYF.

The chain recombines TRBV7-8 with TRBJ2-3; D possibly corresponds to TRBD2 (5 bases). The germline CDR1 and CDR2 sequences are SGHVS and FQNEAQ. This CDR3 has 16 residues. Trimming shortened V by 5 bases and J by 2 bases, and 17 bases separated the two germline ends. Here the CDR3 reads CASSPVYKRNTDTQYF. In DNA, the CDR3 is TGTGCCAGCAGCCCAGTTTACAAGCGGAACACAGATACGCAGTATTTT. The full variable domain, completed using reference TRBV7-8 and TRBJ2-3, is GAGVSQSPRYKVAKRGQDVALRCDPISGHVSLFWYQQALGQGPEFLTYFQNEAQLDKSGLPSDRFFAERPEGSVSTLKIQRTQQEDSAVYLCASSPVYKRNTDTQYFGPGTRLTVL.

V is TRBV3-1 (or the pseudogene TRBV3-2) and J is TRBJ2-7; 11 nucleotides agree with TRBD2. The germline V gene has CDR1 LGHDT and CDR2 YNNKEL (reference sequence). The V and J ends lost 4 bases and 2 bases, in that order; junction bases with no gene match: 7. This CDR3 spans 16 amino acids. CDR3 protein: CASSPITGLAAYEQYF. CDR3 coding DNA: TGTGCCAGCAGCCCGATAACGGGACTAGCGGCCTACGAGCAGTACTTC.

V gene TRBV4-2 combines with J gene TRBJ1-1; 7 bases agree with TRBD1. The J segment lost 11 bases and the V segment lost 0 bases, leaving 6 bases of the junction unmatched. Per the germline V gene, CDR1 is LGHNA and CDR2 is YNFKEQ. The CDR3 runs to 13 residues. CDR3 in amino acids: CASSQDRDRVAFF. The DNA for the CDR3 is TGTGCCAGCAGCCAAGATAGAGACAGGGTGGCTTTCTTT.

This sequence joins TRBV28 and TRBJ1-5; 7 bases align to TRBD1. V lost 5 bases, J lost 5 bases, and 9 bases stayed unmatched. This CDR3 region has 15 residues. Germline V gene sequence: CDR1 MDHEN, CDR2 SYDVKM. For the CDR3, the DNA is TGTGCCAGCAGTCAAATTGACAGGGACGATCAGCCCCAGCATTTT. Amino acid sequence: CASSQIDRDDQPQHF.

The rearrangement links TRBV5-1 to TRBJ2-7, with 8 bases matching TRBD2. The V gene's germline CDR1 is SGHRS and CDR2 YFSETQ. Trimming at V came to 1 base and at J to 5 bases, leaving 5 bases not matched to a gene. The CDR3 covers 14 residues. The CDR3 region has the DNA TGCGCCAGCAGCTTGAACAAGCGGGAGAACGAGCAGTACTTC. It translates to CASSLNKRENEQYF.

This chain joins TRBV27 and TRBJ2-5; perhaps TRBD1 as D (6 bases). V lost 8 bases and J 1 base, leaving 20 bases between the germline ends. The CDR3 loop spans 16 amino acids. Germline CDR1 MNHEY, CDR2 SMNVEV (reference sequence). CDR3 in amino acids: CASSRAPGVPQETQYF. As DNA, the CDR3 is TGTGCCAGCTCCAGGGCCCCAGGGGTCCCCCAAGAGACCCAGTACTTC.

J is TRBJ2-7 and V is TRBV12-3 or TRBV12-4; a weak D match, TRBD1 (6 bases). The CDR3 has 12 residues. The V and J ends lost 6 bases and 4 bases respectively, with 10 bases between them. CDR3 residues: CASRVGQYEQYF. CDR3 nucleotides: TGTGCCAGCAGGGTAGGACAGTACGAGCAGTACTTC.

This rearrangement joins TRBV30 to TRBJ2-3, with 7 bases lining up with TRBD1. The CDR3 has 13 amino acids. V trimming: 3 bases; J trimming: 8 bases; junction bases outside the gene matches: 8. Germline CDR1 reads GTSNPN; CDR2 reads SVGIG (reference sequence). For the CDR3, the DNA is TGTGCCTGGAGCGGGTCCTCAGGGGGTACGCAGTATTTT. Its protein is CAWSGSSGGTQYF. The full variable domain, rest sourced from reference TRBV30 and TRBJ2-3, is SQTIHQWPATLVQPVGSPLSLECTVEGTSNPNLYWYRQAAGRGLQLLFYSVGIGQISSEVPQNLSASRPQDRQFILSSKKLLLSDSGFYLCAWSGSSGGTQYFGPGTRLTVL.

V and J are TRBV2 and TRBJ1-5; D possibly corresponds to TRBD1 (6 bases). Germline V gene data show CDR1 as SNHLY and CDR2 as FYNNEI. The CDR3 contains 15 residues. Trimming stripped 6 bases from V and 4 bases from J, with 16 bases between. The CDR3 loop is CASRDGQPVNQPQHF. DNA of the CDR3: TGTGCCAGCAGGGATGGACAGCCGGTTAATCAGCCCCAGCATTTT.

The chain links TRBV18 to TRBJ2-2; 10 bases line up with TRBD2. With V trimmed by 2 bases and J by 0 bases, 0 bases remained unmatched. The CDR3 is 16 residues long. The germline V gene has CDR1 KGHSH and CDR2 LQKENI. The CDR3 coding sequence is TGTGCCAGCTCACCAAGCGGGAGGGCGAACACCGGGGAGCTGTTTTTT. Amino acids: CASSPSGRANTGELFF.

The V call is TRBV27, the J call TRBJ1-4; TRBD1 might be the D (6 bases). V lost 4 bases and J lost 4, with 19 bases in between. Germline-derived CDR1 and CDR2 are MNHEY and SMNVEV (reference sequence). This CDR3 comprises 17 residues. The CDR3 region has the DNA TGTGCCAGCAGTTCGACAGGTCAACAAAAAGGTAATGAAAAACTGTTTTTT. It yields the protein CASSSTGQQKGNEKLFF.

The chain links TRBV11-2 to TRBJ2-7, with no clear D. This CDR3 has 15 amino acids. Germline CDR1 and CDR2: SGHAT and FQNNGV. Deletions cut 5 bases from V and 0 bases from J, with 14 bases between. The CDR3, as DNA: TGTGCCAGCAGCCCTGCCATAACTTCCTCCTACGAGCAGTACTTC. This sequence encodes CASSPAITSSYEQYF.